These 6 T cell receptor beta chains originate from one sample sequenced in a study of blood T cell repertoires in COVID-19. The protocol was immunoSEQ multiplex PCR, while the TCRdb copy is restricted to in-frame clones and leaves out a portion. The sample consists of about 73,000 clones, less than 95% of them appearing once. The sample comprised peripheral blood. The origin of the receptors is a young woman with acute or convalescent COVID-19.

The gene calls are TRBV19 and TRBJ1-2; weak D call: TRBD1 (6 bases). The CDR3 is 14 amino acids. Germline loops: CDR1 LNHDA, CDR2 SQIVND (reference sequence). V was pared by 5 bases and J by 6 bases, with 16 bases between. CDR3 coding DNA: TGTGCCAGTAGTGCAACTCCAGGGGTGGATGGCTACACCTTC. This translates into CASSATPGVDGYTF.

This chain uses TRBV9 with TRBJ2-1; D may be TRBD1 (6 bases). The CDR3 consists of 15 residues. The V gene's germline CDR1 is SGDLS and CDR2 YYNGEE. V dropped 0 bases and J dropped 5 bases, with 12 bases sitting between them. The CDR3 DNA sequence: TGTGCCAGCAGCGTAGGGCACAGGGATCACAATGAGCAGTTCTTC. Its translation: CASSVGHRDHNEQFF.

The chain recombines TRBV19 with TRBJ2-3; the match to TRBD2 covers 7 bases. Trimming at V came to 3 bases and at J to 1 base, leaving 10 bases not matched to a gene. The CDR3 runs to 17 residues. Germline CDR1 is LNHDA and CDR2 is SQIVND (reference sequence). CDR3 region: CASSIGPWGGGTDTQYF. The CDR3 DNA is TGTGCCAGTAGTATTGGCCCTTGGGGGGGTGGCACAGATACGCAGTATTTT. Looking up the rest from reference TRBV19 and TRBJ2-3 gives the full variable domain: DGGITQSPKYLFRKEGQNVTLSCEQNLNHDAMYWYRQDPGQGLRLIYYSQIVNDFQKGDIAEGYSVSREKKESFPLTVTSAQKNPTAFYLCASSIGPWGGGTDTQYFGPGTRLTVL.

This clone has just one count. The rearrangement uses TRBV12-5 and TRBJ1-1; D gene unclear. The CDR3 sequence is 13 residues long. Trimming removed 7 bases from V and 0 bases from J, with 9 bases in between. Germline V gives CDR1 LGHNT, CDR2 FRNRAP. CDR3 sequence (DNA): TGTGCTAGTGCCAAACATATGAACACTGAAGCTTTCTTT. Translation: CASAKHMNTEAFF.

The rearrangement uses TRBV30 and TRBJ1-2, with D perhaps TRBD1 (5 bases). There are 14 residues in the CDR3. Trimming shortened V by 4 bases and J by 5 bases, and 17 bases separated the two germline ends. Looked up from germline, CDR1 is GTSNPN and CDR2 is SVGIG (reference sequence). In DNA form, the CDR3 reads TGTGCCTGGACTCGCACAAACCGGGGGTATGGCTACACCTTC. Residues: CAWTRTNRGYGYTF.

V usage is TRBV7-2 and J usage is TRBJ1-1, with D possibly being TRBD1 (6 bases). V lost 1 base, J lost 7 bases, and 10 bases lay in between. The germline V gene has CDR1 SGHTA and CDR2 FQGNSA. The CDR3 loop spans 13 amino acids. For the CDR3, the DNA is TGTGCCAGCAGCTTAGGTGGACAGTTTGAAGCTTTCTTT. This encodes CASSLGGQFEAFF.